These 32 T cell receptor beta chains were sequenced from one sample in a study of shared clonotypes between healthy human individuals. Sequenced by immunoSEQ multiplex PCR; TCRdb stores in-frame clones only, minus some. The sample carries more than 550,000 clones, roughly 72% recorded once. The sequenced sample was memory CD4+ T cells sorted from blood. As to subset: CD45RA-negative fraction. These receptors originate from a woman younger than 45 in good health.

The genes are TRBV18 and TRBJ1-2; no firm D call. The V and J ends lost 3 bases and 3 bases respectively, with 14 bases between them. The CDR3 contains 15 residues. Germline-derived CDR1 and CDR2 are KGHSH and LQKENI. The CDR3 sequence: CASSPRVTGDYGYTF. In DNA form, the CDR3 reads TGTGCCAGCTCACCCCGGGTCACCGGGGACTATGGCTACACCTTC. The full variable domain, its missing parts supplied by reference TRBV18 and TRBJ1-2, is NAGVMQNPRHLVRRRGQEARLRCSPMKGHSHVYWYRQLPEEGLKFMVYLQKENIIDESGMPKERFSAEFPKEGPSILRIQQVVRGDSAAYFCASSPRVTGDYGYTFGSGTRLTVV.

The sample holds a few counts of this clone. CDR3 DNA: TGTGCCAGCAGCCAAGGGGGGACAGGGAGGCTTCCGTACTTC. It encodes CASSQGGTGRLPYF. The chain combines TRBV11-1 with TRBJ2-7, with 9 positions matching TRBD1. This CDR3 has 14 residues. Per germline, CDR1 SGHAT and CDR2 FQDESV (reference sequence). V was clipped by 5 bases and J by 12 bases; unmatched bases: 14. Drawing the rest from reference TRBV11-1 and TRBJ2-7, the complete variable domain is EAEVAQSPRYKITEKSQAVAFWCDPISGHATLYWYRQILGQGPELLVQFQDESVVDDSQLPKDRFSAERLKGVDSTLKIQPAELGDSAMYLCASSQGGTGRLPYFGPGTRLTVT.

The chain recombines TRBV7-2 with TRBJ2-1; D is ambiguous. The CDR3 length is 16 residues. V lost 2 bases to trimming and J lost 2 bases, with 13 bases between them. Germline assignment: CDR1 SGHTA and CDR2 FQGNSA. The CDR3 coding sequence is TGTGCCAGCAGCTTAATAAGACTGACTGCCTACAATGAGCAGTTCTTC. Its protein is CASSLIRLTAYNEQFF.

V gene TRBV7-8 combines with J gene TRBJ1-3; unclear D gene. The V gene lost 8 bases and the J gene lost 0 bases, with 5 bases spanning the gap. This CDR3 is built from 12 residues. Germline V CDR1 and CDR2: SGHVS, FQNEAQ. CDR3 DNA sequence: TGTGCCAGCTCGTTCTCTGGAAACACCATATATTTT. Protein product: CASSFSGNTIYF.

The gene calls are TRBV9 and TRBJ1-6, with D perhaps TRBD1 (5 bases). Looked up from germline, CDR1 is SGDLS and CDR2 is YYNGEE. The CDR3 loop spans 15 amino acids. Trimming took off 0 bases at V and 13 bases at J, with 17 bases between the two ends. The CDR3 region has the DNA TGTGCCAGCAGCGTAGATTTAGGACACCAGACGCCCCTCCACTTT. Protein product: CASSVDLGHQTPLHF.

This sequence joins TRBV7-9 and TRBJ2-7; D is perhaps TRBD2 (5 bases). The CDR3 extends over 16 amino acids. V shed 7 bases and J shed 2 bases, with 21 bases lying between them. The germline CDR1 and CDR2 sequences are SEHNR and FQNEAQ (reference sequence). As DNA, the CDR3 is TGTGCCAGCATCCCCCAAAGCGGAAGCCCCACCTACGAGCAGTACTTC. Protein product: CASIPQSGSPTYEQYF.

This sequence joins TRBV7-8 and TRBJ2-7, with TRBD2 identical over 12 bases. The CDR3 consists of 15 residues. Per germline, CDR1 SGHVS and CDR2 FQNEAQ. V was clipped by 5 bases and J by 4 bases; unmatched bases: 6. The CDR3 nucleotides are TGTGCCAGCAGCCCGACTAGCGGGAGAGTATACGAGCAGTACTTC. This encodes CASSPTSGRVYEQYF.

This chain uses TRBV19 with TRBJ2-3, with 12 bases aligning to TRBD2. Germline CDR1 is LNHDA and CDR2 is SQIVND (reference sequence). Losses at the gene ends were 4 bases for V and 5 bases for J; bases not matched to a gene: 4. The CDR3 is made up of 15 amino acids. The CDR3 region is CASSNPSGRGDTQYF. The CDR3 bases are TGTGCCAGTAGTAACCCTAGCGGGAGGGGAGATACGCAGTATTTT.

The table lists this clone with a few counts. The chain has TRBV6-5 and TRBJ1-2, with 8 bases matching TRBD1. The V gene end was trimmed by 6 bases and the J gene end by 8 bases; junction bases not matched to a gene: 11. From germline, CDR1 is MNHEY and CDR2 SVGAGI. The length of the CDR3 is 14 residues. In nucleotides, the CDR3 is TGTGCCAGCAGAAACAAGGACAGGGTGGACGGCTACACCTTC. Protein sequence: CASRNKDRVDGYTF.

The genes are TRBV5-1 and TRBJ2-3; D gene unclear. This CDR3 has 13 amino acids. Deletions cut 1 base from V and 1 base from J, with 4 bases between. Germline CDR1 is SGHRS and CDR2 is YFSETQ. As DNA, the CDR3 is TGCGCCAGCAGCTTGCTCGGCACAGATACGCAGTATTTT. It is translated as CASSLLGTDTQYF.

The rearrangement uses TRBV2 and TRBJ1-1; TRBD1 might be the D (5 bases). In germline, CDR1 is SNHLY, CDR2 FYNNEI. The CDR3 totals 14 residues. V shed 8 bases and J shed 0 bases, with 13 bases lying between them. CDR3 in DNA: TGTGCCAGCCGTACAGGATACATGAACACTGAAGCTTTCTTT. Encoded protein: CASRTGYMNTEAFF.

The chain has TRBV28 and TRBJ1-1, with unresolved D. Trimming cost V 2 bases and J 3 bases, with 7 bases left between them. Germline values: CDR1 MDHEN, CDR2 SYDVKM. The CDR3 extends over 13 amino acids. The CDR3 reads CASSLQEDTEAFF. The DNA for the CDR3 is TGTGCCAGCAGTTTACAGGAAGACACTGAAGCTTTCTTT.

The rearrangement links TRBV4-1 to TRBJ1-1; tentative D call: TRBD1 (5 bases). With 0 bases removed from V and 8 bases from J, the gap between germline ends came to 16 bases. The CDR3 is made up of 15 amino acids. Per the germline V gene, CDR1 is MGHRA and CDR2 is YSYEKL. DNA of the CDR3: TGCGCCAGCAGCCAAGATCCGGGGGTTTTCTCAGAAGCTTTCTTT. It translates to CASSQDPGVFSEAFF.

Here the CDR3 DNA reads TGTGCCAGCAGCCAAAAGATAACAGGTAATCAGCCCCAGCATTTT. As protein: CASSQKITGNQPQHF. The chain links TRBV4-2 to TRBJ1-5; D possibly corresponds to TRBD1 (5 bases). The CDR3 contains 15 residues. The V and J ends lost 2 bases and 4 bases respectively, with 12 bases between them. CDR1 is LGHNA, CDR2 YNFKEQ, per germline.

Points on this clone: Other DNA sequences in this specimen translate into the identical CDR3. The chain carries TRBV5-1 and TRBJ2-3; TRBD2 matches 8 bases. Trimming at V came to 2 bases and at J to 5 bases, leaving 4 bases not matched to a gene. Germline lookup yields CDR1 SGHRS and CDR2 YFSETQ. The CDR3 runs to 14 residues. As DNA, the CDR3 is TGCGCCAGCAGCTTAGCGGGAGCAGGAGATACGCAGTATTTT. Encoded protein: CASSLAGAGDTQYF.

This chain joins TRBV4-1 and TRBJ1-5; the D gene is possibly TRBD1 (6 bases). Germline V lookup: CDR1 MGHRA, CDR2 YSYEKL. The V gene lost 4 bases and the J gene lost 4 bases, with 14 bases spanning the gap. This CDR3 contains 15 residues. CDR3: CASSLYLQGNQPQHF. The CDR3 coding sequence is TGCGCCAGCAGCCTTTATTTACAGGGTAATCAGCCCCAGCATTTT.

This sequence joins TRBV7-9 and TRBJ2-5, with 9 bases fitting TRBD1. The length of the CDR3 is 15 residues. The V gene end was trimmed by 3 bases and the J gene end by 4 bases; junction bases not matched to a gene: 6. Germline assignment: CDR1 SEHNR and CDR2 FQNEAQ (reference sequence). In DNA form, the CDR3 reads TGTGCCAGCAGCTTGACAGGGGGGACGGGAGAGACCCAGTACTTC. This codes for CASSLTGGTGETQYF.

This clone was seen a single time. The V call is TRBV28, the J call TRBJ1-4; 7 bases are shared with TRBD1. The CDR3 has 15 amino acids. Trimming at V came to 6 bases and at J to 2 bases, leaving 6 bases not matched to a gene. Per germline, CDR1 MDHEN and CDR2 SYDVKM. CDR3 coding DNA: TGTGCCAGCAGACGCTACAGGGGTACTAATGAAAAACTGTTTTTT. Residues: CASRRYRGTNEKLFF.

The chain employs TRBV29-1 and TRBJ2-1, with 7 bases fitting TRBD2. V dropped 5 bases and J dropped 5; count of bases not matched to a gene: 0. Looked up from germline, CDR1 is SQVTM and CDR2 is ANQGSEA. The CDR3 is 11 amino acids. CDR3: CSVLADNEQFF. CDR3 DNA: TGCAGCGTTCTAGCGGACAATGAGCAGTTCTTC.

This rearrangement joins TRBV15 to TRBJ2-7; 8 bases line up with TRBD2. V was clipped by 3 bases and J by 0 bases; unmatched bases: 4. Looked up from germline, CDR1 is LNHNV and CDR2 is YYDKDF (reference sequence). The CDR3 is made up of 15 amino acids. The CDR3 sequence: CATSRGGRISYEQYF. DNA of the CDR3: TGTGCCACCAGCAGGGGCGGGAGGATCTCCTACGAGCAGTACTTC.

The chain couples TRBV28 to TRBJ1-1; possible D gene TRBD1, 5 bases. CDR3 length: 13 amino acids. CDR1 is MDHEN, CDR2 SYDVKM, per germline. V was cut by 5 bases and J by 6 bases, with 13 bases left in between. CDR3 region: CASSLLGGAEAFF. CDR3 coding DNA: TGTGCCAGCAGTCTCCTGGGGGGGGCTGAAGCTTTCTTT.

This clone was counted a few times. The rearrangement uses TRBV6-1 and TRBJ2-5; maybe TRBD2 (5 bases). Between the trimmed V and J ends, which lost 1 base and 4 bases, there was a span of 10 bases. CDR1 is MNHNS and CDR2 is SASEGT in the germline V gene. The CDR3 extends over 14 amino acids. CDR3: CASSEGAGIETQYF. The CDR3 DNA reads as TGTGCCAGCAGTGAAGGGGCCGGGATAGAGACCCAGTACTTC.

This chain links TRBV14 with TRBJ2-5, with 7 bases aligning to TRBD2. The CDR3 extends over 18 amino acids. V dropped 0 bases and J dropped 5; count of bases not matched to a gene: 15. Germline V gene data show CDR1 as SGHDN and CDR2 as FVKESK. CDR3 nucleotides: TGTGCCAGCAGCCAAGACCCCTGGAAAGCGGGGATAGGGGAGACCCAGTACTTC. Translation: CASSQDPWKAGIGETQYF.

The rearrangement uses TRBV29-1 and TRBJ2-3; perhaps TRBD2 as D (5 bases). The CDR3 length is 13 residues. From germline, CDR1 is SQVTM and CDR2 ANQGSEA. Deletions cut 5 bases from V and 0 bases from J, with 9 bases between. In DNA, the CDR3 is TGCAGCGTTCAGAGGGATAGCACAGATACGCAGTATTTT. Translated, it gives CSVQRDSTDTQYF.

The chain carries TRBV7-3 and TRBJ2-5; a weak D match, TRBD2 (6 bases). The V and J ends lost 5 bases and 2 bases respectively, with 15 bases between them. The length of the CDR3 is 15 residues. Germline V gene data show CDR1 as SGHTA and CDR2 as FQGTGA. The CDR3 loop reads CASSKNAGLQETQYF. CDR3 coding DNA: TGTGCCAGCAGCAAAAACGCGGGATTACAAGAGACCCAGTACTTC.

The gene calls are TRBV6-6 and TRBJ2-2, with D maybe TRBD2 (5 bases). Germline V lookup: CDR1 MNHNY, CDR2 SVGAGI (reference sequence). The V gene lost 5 bases and the J gene lost 4 bases, with 8 bases spanning the gap. The CDR3 covers 13 residues. The CDR3 loop is CASSGSGTGELFF. The CDR3 DNA sequence: TGTGCCAGCAGTGGGAGTGGCACCGGGGAGCTGTTTTTT.

J is TRBJ2-7 and V is TRBV28; 12 bases fit TRBD2. Germline trimming cut 3 bases from V and 6 bases from J; bases unmatched to any gene: 3. Germline lookup yields CDR1 MDHEN and CDR2 SYDVKM. The CDR3 totals 14 residues. Written as DNA, the CDR3 is TGTGCCAGCAGTTTTTTACTAGCGGGGGGCGAGCAGTACTTC. Translation: CASSFLLAGGEQYF.

This clone was seen more than once but under ten times. The sample carries other DNA sequences with the same CDR3. The V and J genes are TRBV5-1 and TRBJ2-1; tentatively, D is TRBD2 (5 bases). V lost 1 base and J 2 bases, leaving 10 bases between the germline ends. The CDR3 is 15 residues long. Per the germline V gene, CDR1 is SGHRS and CDR2 is YFSETQ. Written as DNA, the CDR3 is TGCGCCAGCAGCTTGTCGAGCGGCGCCTACAATGAGCAGTTCTTC. It codes for CASSLSSGAYNEQFF.

The chain's CDR3 is CASRSTSGGNQPQHF. The CDR3 DNA is TGTGCCAGCAGGTCAACCTCAGGGGGTAATCAGCCCCAGCATTTT. The V gene is TRBV6-1, the J gene TRBJ1-5; TRBD1 aligns across 7 bases. Germline V gene lookup returns CDR1 MNHNS and CDR2 SASEGT. The ends lost 6 bases at V and 4 bases at J; junction bases unmatched: 9. This CDR3 has 15 residues.

The rearrangement uses TRBV6-6 and TRBJ2-5; 7 nucleotides match TRBD1. V lost 6 bases to trimming and J lost 1 base; unmatched junction nucleotides: 5. CDR3 length: 14 residues. The germline V gene encodes CDR1 MNHNY and CDR2 SVGAGI (reference sequence). The DNA for the CDR3 is TGTGCCAGCAGCTTACAGGGGATCCAAGAGACCCAGTACTTC. This gives the protein CASSLQGIQETQYF.

This chain joins TRBV30 and TRBJ2-2; 12 positions agree with TRBD1. The germline CDR1 and CDR2 sequences are GTSNPN and SVGIG (reference sequence). V gave up 3 bases and J gave up 6 bases; unmatched junction bases: 2. This CDR3 is 14 amino acids long. The CDR3 coding sequence is TGTGCCTGGAGGGGGGACAGGGGGCCCGGGGAGCTGTTTTTT. Its protein is CAWRGDRGPGELFF.

The chain is built from TRBV6-5 and TRBJ1-1, with a tentative D call TRBD1 (6 bases). Germline V gives CDR1 MNHEY, CDR2 SVGAGI. CDR3 size: 13 residues. Trimming took off 6 bases at V and 4 bases at J, with 12 bases between the two ends. The CDR3 loop reads CASRRDRSTEAFF. The CDR3 bases are TGTGCCAGCAGACGCGACAGGAGCACTGAAGCTTTCTTT.